The subject of this entry is one TCR beta chain. Germline V gene data show CDR1 as SGHTA and CDR2 as FQGNSA. Trimming stripped 4 bases from V and 6 bases from J, with 19 bases between. The CDR3 has 16 residues. This sample is part of a study of blood T cell repertoires in COVID-19. Study summary: Spain, Italy and the United States supplied samples that represented acute and convalescent COVID-19. Nucleic acid was either cDNA or gDNA, and it came from T cells, B-cell-depleted T cells, or PBMCs.

Authors' methods: Estimation of nucleated cell counts was performed using reference gene primer amplification. TCRdb's copy holds only in-frame clones and misses some; the assay was immunoSEQ multiplex PCR. V and J calls and clone size come straight from that table; D and trimming were deduced from the DNA. This sample has about 150,000 clones, with around 89% found just once. This rearrangement joins TRBV7-2 to TRBJ2-1; D may be TRBD1 (6 bases). Sequenced: peripheral blood. The sequence came from a middle-aged woman with acute or convalescent COVID-19. The CDR3 region is CASSSQGTFGVNEQFF. The CDR3 DNA sequence: TGTGCCAGCAGCTCACAAGGGACATTCGGGGTCAATGAGCAGTTCTTC.